The T cell receptor beta chain described here comes from a study of T cells in Graves' hyperthyroidism and ophthalmopathy. Trimming left V 6 bases short and J 5 bases short, with 13 bases between. The CDR3 spans 13 residues. This clonotype was counted a few times. TCR beta CDR3 regions were amplified from RNA transcripts. In the first-round RT-PCR of the TCR CDR3, the HTBI primer set was used. Each CDR3 protein is one row after TCRdb ran MiXCR on the multiplex PCR reads. The sample includes hundreds of thousands of distinct CDR3 sequences, 15% to 20% of them seen just once. Diagnosis of hyperthyroidism was new in patients aged 18 to 65, and its duration was under 2 months.

This clonotype was obtained from a woman in her thirties with Graves' hyperthyroidism. Sample: blood. This rearrangement joins TRBV12-3 or TRBV12-4 to TRBJ1-2, with D maybe TRBD1 (6 bases). The CDR3 sequence: CASRKDRWYGYTF. Written as DNA, the CDR3 is TGTGCCAGCAGAAAAGACAGGTGGTATGGCTACACCTTC.